Each of the 14 T cell receptor beta chains below was sequenced from the same sample in a study of T cell repertoires in cytomegalovirus infection. These receptors' targets are unknown. TCRdb re-analysed the reads in MiXCR, keeping a single row per CDR3 protein. The sample has 300,000 or so distinct CDR3 sequences; around 25% are singletons. Sequences were derived from cultured PBMCs, sampled from culture after CMV antigen stimulation. These receptors came from a human donor in good health (CMV status not recorded). Some clones in this sample may be carry-over from other donors' samples.

In regard to this clonotype: The junction shows a germline mismatch at one end, possibly a read error. The chain has TRBV6-2 or TRBV6-3 and TRBJ1-6; 9 bases align to TRBD1. Germline V CDR1 and CDR2: MNHEY, SVGEGT. The CDR3 length is 16 residues. The CDR3 DNA follows: TGTGTCAGCAGTTCTCGCACGGGACAGGGTAATTCACCCCTCCACTTT. Its protein is CVSSSRTGQGNSPLHF.

The chain has TRBV6-5 and TRBJ2-3; D may be TRBD2 (5 bases). Trimming stripped 2 bases from V and 2 bases from J, with 11 bases between. CDR3 length: 15 residues. CDR1 is MNHEY, CDR2 SVGAGI, per germline. Written as DNA, the CDR3 is TGTGCCAGCAGTTACGTTTCGGGAAACACAGATACGCAGTATTTT. Its protein product is CASSYVSGNTDTQYF.

The chain uses TRBV4-1 and TRBJ2-1; 7 bases agree with TRBD2. Trimming at V came to 0 bases and at J to 0 bases, leaving 5 bases not matched to a gene. Per germline, CDR1 MGHRA and CDR2 YSYEKL. This CDR3 has 17 residues. The DNA of the CDR3 is TGCGCCAGCAGCCAAGATTACGGGAGGAGCTCCTACAATGAGCAGTTCTTC. Amino acids: CASSQDYGRSSYNEQFF.

The chain is built from TRBV20-1 and TRBJ2-5; TRBD1 is a possible D gene (5 bases). Germline V CDR1 and CDR2: DFQATT, SNEGSKA (reference sequence). This CDR3 has 12 residues. Trimming took off 3 bases at V and 4 bases at J, with 9 bases between the two ends. CDR3 region: CSARNGAETQYF. CDR3 DNA sequence: TGCAGTGCTAGGAATGGGGCAGAGACCCAGTACTTC.

The V gene is TRBV20-1, the J gene TRBJ1-5, with no clear D. V lost 5 bases and J 5 bases, leaving 13 bases between the germline ends. Germline-derived CDR1 and CDR2 are DFQATT and SNEGSKA (reference sequence). The CDR3 has 13 amino acids. The CDR3 loop reads CSALPGRYQPQHF. The CDR3 bases are TGCAGTGCTCTTCCAGGACGTTATCAGCCCCAGCATTTT.

This clonotype has at least ten counts. The V and J genes are TRBV7-9 and TRBJ2-1; a possible D gene is TRBD2 (5 bases). Trimming cost V 6 bases and J 8 bases, with 23 bases left between them. The CDR3 contains 16 residues. The germline V gene has CDR1 SEHNR and CDR2 FQNEAQ (reference sequence). The CDR3 sequence is CASRTTSPQVTHEQFF. Here the CDR3 DNA reads TGTGCCAGCAGAACTACTAGTCCCCAAGTTACCCATGAGCAGTTCTTC.

The rearrangement links TRBV7-2 to TRBJ2-7; 8 bases are a match to TRBD1. The V segment lost 3 bases and the J segment 0 bases; nucleotides outside the gene matches: 7. The CDR3 runs to 16 residues. Germline CDR1 is SGHTA and CDR2 is FQGNSA. CDR3 sequence: CASSFLRGRNSYEQYF. Written as DNA, the CDR3 is TGTGCCAGCAGCTTCCTCAGGGGGCGCAACTCCTACGAGCAGTACTTC.

The chain's CDR3 is CASSGLGERYEQYV. CDR3 bases: TGTGCCAGCAGCGGCCTCGGGGAGCGGTACGAGCAGTACGTC. The chain employs TRBV11-2 and TRBJ2-7; D is possibly TRBD2 (5 bases). The CDR3 totals 14 residues. Germline CDR1 reads SGHAT; CDR2 reads FQNNGV. Trimming cost V 5 bases and J 4 bases, with 15 bases left between them.

Only a few counts were recorded for this clonotype. The chain employs TRBV29-1 and TRBJ2-3; D might be TRBD2 (7 bases). This CDR3 is 15 amino acids long. V was clipped by 4 bases and J by 1 base, with 15 bases between them. Germline V gives CDR1 SQVTM, CDR2 ANQGSEA. CDR3 in amino acids: CSVGEGGIGTDTQYF. The CDR3 region has the DNA TGCAGCGTTGGGGAGGGGGGCATCGGCACAGATACGCAGTATTTT.

The chain couples TRBV20-1 to TRBJ2-7; 9 nucleotides agree with TRBD1. Per germline, CDR1 DFQATT and CDR2 SNEGSKA (reference sequence). The CDR3 runs to 17 residues. V lost 1 base, J lost 0 bases, and 10 bases stayed unmatched. The CDR3, as DNA: TGCAGTGCTAGAGGAGCGCGGACAGGGGCTAGCTCCTACGAGCAGTACGTC. Protein: CSARGARTGASSYEQYV.

The chain joins TRBV20-1 to TRBJ2-1; 13 bases agree with TRBD2. Germline assignment: CDR1 DFQATT and CDR2 SNEGSKA (reference sequence). The CDR3 loop spans 13 amino acids. The V gene end was trimmed by 6 bases and the J gene end by 8 bases; junction bases not matched to a gene: 4. CDR3 loop: CSARTSGSYEQFF. In DNA, the CDR3 is TGCAGTGCCAGGACTAGCGGGAGCTATGAGCAGTTCTTC.

The rearrangement links TRBV28 to TRBJ1-1; D call uncertain. Trimming pared 5 bases from V and 4 bases from J, leaving 17 bases between. CDR1 is MDHEN and CDR2 is SYDVKM in the germline V gene. CDR3 length: 15 amino acids. The CDR3 coding sequence is TGTGCCAGCAGTACCTATCGTGGTTTGGGCACTGAAGCTTTCTTT. It encodes CASSTYRGLGTEAFF. The full variable domain, with the rest looked up from reference TRBV28 and TRBJ1-1, is DVKVTQSSRYLVKRTGEKVFLECVQDMDHENMFWYRQDPGLGLRLIYFSYDVKMKEKGDIPEGYSVSREKKERFSLILESASTNQTSMYLCASSTYRGLGTEAFFGQGTRLTVV.

The rearrangement links TRBV15 to TRBJ2-7; either TRBD1 or TRBD2 may supply D (7 bases each). CDR3 length: 14 amino acids. The V and J ends lost 0 bases and 4 bases respectively, with 10 bases between them. Germline V gene lookup returns CDR1 LNHNV and CDR2 YYDKDF (reference sequence). The CDR3: CATSRDRGGYEQYF. CDR3 nucleotides: TGTGCCACCAGCAGAGACAGGGGGGGGTACGAGCAGTACTTC.

The rearrangement uses TRBV29-1 and TRBJ1-5; no clear D gene. CDR1 is SQVTM and CDR2 is ANQGSEA in the germline V gene. V shed 4 bases and J shed 1 base, with 8 bases lying between them. The CDR3 covers 13 residues. CDR3 in DNA: TGCAGCGTTGCCCGAGGAAGCAATCAGCCCCAGCATTTT. It codes for CSVARGSNQPQHF.